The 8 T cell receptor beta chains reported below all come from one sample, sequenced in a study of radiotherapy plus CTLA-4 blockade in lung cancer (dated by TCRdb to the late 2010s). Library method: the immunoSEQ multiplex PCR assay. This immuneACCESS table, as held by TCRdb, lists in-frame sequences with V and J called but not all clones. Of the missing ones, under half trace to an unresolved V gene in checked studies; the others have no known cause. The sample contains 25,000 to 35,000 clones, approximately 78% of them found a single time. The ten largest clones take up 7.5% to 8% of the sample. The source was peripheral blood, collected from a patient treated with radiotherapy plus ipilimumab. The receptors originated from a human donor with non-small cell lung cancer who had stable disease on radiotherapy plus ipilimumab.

The chain's CDR3 is CASSLWGSNSYNEQFF. The CDR3 DNA reads TGTGCCAGCAGCTTGTGGGGAAGTAACTCCTACAATGAGCAGTTCTTC. The chain employs TRBV11-3 and TRBJ2-1; D remains unclear. The CDR3 spans 16 residues. V lost 3 bases, J lost 0 bases, and 12 bases lay in between. Germline CDR1 SGHNT, CDR2 YENEEA.

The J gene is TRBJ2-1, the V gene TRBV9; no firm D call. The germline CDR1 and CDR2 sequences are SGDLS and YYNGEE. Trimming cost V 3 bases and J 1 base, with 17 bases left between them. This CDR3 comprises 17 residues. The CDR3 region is CASSGMAHSSSYNEQFF. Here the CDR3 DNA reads TGTGCCAGCAGCGGCATGGCACACAGTTCGTCCTACAATGAGCAGTTCTTC.

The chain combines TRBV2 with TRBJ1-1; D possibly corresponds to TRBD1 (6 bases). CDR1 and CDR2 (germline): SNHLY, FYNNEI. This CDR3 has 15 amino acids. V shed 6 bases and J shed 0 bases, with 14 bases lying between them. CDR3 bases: TGTGCCAGCAGGAAAGACCAGGGGATGAACACTGAAGCTTTCTTT. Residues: CASRKDQGMNTEAFF.

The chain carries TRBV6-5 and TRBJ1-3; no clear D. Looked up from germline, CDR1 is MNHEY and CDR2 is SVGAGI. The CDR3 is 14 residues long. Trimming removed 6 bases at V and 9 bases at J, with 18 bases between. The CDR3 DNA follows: TGTGCCAGCAGCGAACCCGCTCGACGGGCCACCATATATTTT. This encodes CASSEPARRATIYF.

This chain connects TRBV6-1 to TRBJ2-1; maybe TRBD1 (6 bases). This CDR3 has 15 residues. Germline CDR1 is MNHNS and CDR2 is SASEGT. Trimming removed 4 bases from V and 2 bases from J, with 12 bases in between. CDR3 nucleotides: TGTGCCAGCAGTGTCCAGGGGACCACCTACAATGAGCAGTTCTTC. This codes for CASSVQGTTYNEQFF.

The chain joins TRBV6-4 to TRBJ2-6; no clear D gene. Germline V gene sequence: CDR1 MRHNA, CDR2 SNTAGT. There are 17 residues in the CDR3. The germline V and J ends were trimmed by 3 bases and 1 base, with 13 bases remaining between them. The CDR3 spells CASSEFGIRSGANVLTF. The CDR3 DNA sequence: TGTGCCAGCAGTGAGTTTGGTATACGATCTGGGGCCAACGTCCTGACTTTC.

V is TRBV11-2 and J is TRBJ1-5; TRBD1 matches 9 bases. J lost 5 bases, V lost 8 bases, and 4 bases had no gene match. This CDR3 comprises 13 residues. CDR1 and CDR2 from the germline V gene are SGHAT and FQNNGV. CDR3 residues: CASGTGRDQPQHF. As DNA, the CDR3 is TGTGCCAGCGGGACAGGGCGAGATCAGCCCCAGCATTTT.

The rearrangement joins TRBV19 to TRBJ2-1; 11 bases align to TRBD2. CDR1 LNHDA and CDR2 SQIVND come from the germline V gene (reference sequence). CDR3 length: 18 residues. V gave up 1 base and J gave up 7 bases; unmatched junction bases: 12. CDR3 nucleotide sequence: TGTGCCAGTAGTATAGTTCCCACTAGCGGGGGTATACGTAATGAGCAGTTCTTC. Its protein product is CASSIVPTSGGIRNEQFF.